This T cell receptor beta chain was documented in a study of neurological immune-mediated disorders. Of note for this clonotype: As yet, its antigen is unknown.

The CDR3 covers 15 residues. Germline V gene data show CDR1 as DFQATT and CDR2 as SNEGSKA (reference sequence). V was cut by 4 bases and J by 2 bases, with 18 bases left in between. The team produced cDNA through 5'RACE using 10-nucleotide random UMIs. TCRdb reanalysed the 5' RACE reads using MiXCR and keeps one entry per CDR3 protein. The sample has roughly 66,000 distinct CDR3 sequences, 4.5% to 6% seen once; the top ten hold over 2%. Notes on the study in general: Expanded clones shared no identical CDR3 amino acid sequences across subjects, which suggested private TCR-beta repertoires in all groups. One related-CDR3 cluster, found by phylogenetic grouping, held repertoires of 18 of 34 multiple sclerosis patients and is a possible signature.

For the unsorted libraries, 2 million PBMCs stored at -80 C served as input. Sequencing was carried out using PBMCs. The source is a woman aged 70 to 79 with multiple sclerosis. The V and J genes are TRBV20-1 and TRBJ2-7; the D call may be TRBD1 or TRBD2 (5 bases each). As DNA, the CDR3 is TGCAGTGCTAAACTTGCCGGGACCTCCACCTACGAGCAGTACTTC. This gives the protein CSAKLAGTSTYEQYF.